This T cell receptor beta chain was profiled in a study of T cells in Graves' hyperthyroidism and ophthalmopathy. Looking at the study overall: Peripheral blood was drawn at first diagnosis, prior to all treatment.

Overall study findings and caveats: Blood held most thyroid clonotypes expanded above 0.001 frequency.

TCR beta CDR3 sequences were amplified from RNA transcripts. Initially, a first-round RT-PCR of the TCR CDR3 employed the HTBI primer set. TCRdb used MiXCR to reprocess the multiplex PCR reads, holding one entry per CDR3 protein. The table shows 550,000 to 850,000 distinct CDR3 sequences, with roughly a sixth occurring only once. With regard to this clonotype: Its antigen remains unidentified.

Newly diagnosed hyperthyroidism, duration under 2 months, in patients aged 18 to 65. Roughly 9.1 ml of fresh peripheral blood supplied the PBMCs. Germline V gene lookup returns CDR1 SGDLS and CDR2 YYNGEE. Trimming cost V 2 bases and J 6 bases; bases outside gene matches: 6. The CDR3 runs 14 residues. This chain connects TRBV9 to TRBJ2-3, with TRBD2 identical over 7 bases. The TCR originated in a woman in her forties or fifties with Graves' hyperthyroidism that later progressed to Graves' ophthalmopathy. Specimen: blood. CDR3 sequence reads: CASSVSGAADTQYF. The CDR3 coding sequence is TGTGCCAGCAGCGTCAGCGGGGCGGCGGATACGCAGTATTTT.